Listed below are T cell receptor beta chains from one sample, sequenced in a study of shared clonotypes between healthy human individuals. Here immunoSEQ multiplex PCR was the method, and the copy in TCRdb shows in-frame clones only, minus some. The profile shows about 500,000 clones, 75% to 80% of them singletons. The sample comprised PBMCs. These receptors originate from a woman aged 40 to 50 in good health. Some clones in this sample may be carry-over from other donors' samples. The CDR3 runs from the conserved cysteine through the conserved F or W. Each record gives: J gene, clone size, D gene, V gene, CDR3 protein, CDR3 DNA. The D gene is left open where the match is weak. Size values are once, few and many counts, or a class for expanded clones, and some rows have none.

J: TRBJ2-7
size: -
D: TRBD1
V: TRBV29-1
CDR3: CSVERGQGASYEQYF
DNA: TGCAGCGTCGAACGTGGACAGGGGGCGAGCTACGAGCAGTACTTC

J: TRBJ1-2
size: -
D: -
V: TRBV28
CDR3: CASSDKPGLLTIGYTF
DNA: TGTGCCAGCAGCGATAAACCCGGGCTCCTAACTATCGGCTACACCTTC

J: TRBJ1-2
size: -
D: -
V: TRBV19
CDR3: CASSMATHTENYGYTF
DNA: TGTGCCAGTAGTATGGCAACACACACAGAAAACTATGGCTACACCTTC

J: TRBJ2-1
size: -
D: TRBD1
V: TRBV2
CDR3: CASRMDRGPYNEQFF
DNA: TGTGCCAGCAGGATGGACAGGGGGCCCTACAATGAGCAGTTCTTC

J: TRBJ2-1
size: -
D: -
V: TRBV5-1
CDR3: CASSLRASPFYNEQFF
DNA: TGCGCCAGCAGCTTGAGGGCTAGCCCATTCTACAATGAGCAGTTCTTC

J: TRBJ2-7
size: many
D: TRBD2
V: TRBV7-9
CDR3: CASSLGGLSGRSYEQYF
DNA: TGTGCCAGCAGCTTAGGGGGTCTGAGCGGGAGGTCCTACGAGCAGTACTTC

J: TRBJ1-2
size: -
D: -
V: TRBV29-1
CDR3: CSIDGIDYGYTF
DNA: TGCAGCATTGACGGCATTGACTATGGCTACACCTTC

J: TRBJ1-2
size: -
D: -
V: TRBV7-9
CDR3: CASSLGPSGPHYGYTF
DNA: TGTGCCAGCAGCTTAGGGCCTTCGGGGCCTCACTATGGCTACACCTTC

J: TRBJ2-1
size: many
D: -
V: TRBV6-4
CDR3: CASSAGPEVDEQFF
DNA: TGTGCCAGCAGCGCGGGTCCTGAGGTGGATGAGCAGTTCTTC

J: TRBJ2-7
size: -
D: TRBD1
V: TRBV19
CDR3: CASSMGTVSYEQYF
DNA: TGTGCCAGTAGTATGGGGACAGTCTCCTACGAGCAGTACTTC

J: TRBJ1-5
size: -
D: -
V: TRBV30
CDR3: CAWSVSGAQPQHF
DNA: TGTGCCTGGAGTGTTTCAGGGGCTCAGCCCCAGCATTTT